This T cell receptor (beta chain) was profiled in a study of blood T cell repertoires in COVID-19. About the study: The samples span acute and convalescent COVID-19 from the United States, Italy and Spain.

The CDR3 is made up of 16 amino acids. Germline-derived CDR1 and CDR2 are SGHRS and YFSETQ. The germline V and J ends were trimmed by 0 bases and 3 bases, with 13 bases remaining between them. TCRdb keeps only in-frame clones here, not all; method: immunoSEQ multiplex PCR. The sample has more than 45,000 clones, 90% seen once; the top ten hold more than 8%. The material sequenced was peripheral blood. The chain is built from TRBV5-1 and TRBJ2-1, with D possibly matching TRBD2 (5 bases). The clonotype comes from an elderly woman with acute or convalescent COVID-19. CDR3 sequence: CASSLDGRTYYNEQFF. CDR3 sequence (DNA): TGCGCCAGCAGCTTGGATGGGAGAACCTACTACAATGAGCAGTTCTTC. Full variable domain (rest looked up from reference TRBV5-1 and TRBJ2-1): KAGVTQTPRYLIKTRGQQVTLSCSPISGHRSVSWYQQTPGQGLQFLFEYFSETQRNKGNFPGRFSGRQFSNSRSEMNVSTLELGDSALYLCASSLDGRTYYNEQFFGPGTRLTVL.